The subject of this entry is one TCR beta chain. Next came a second PCR, run for about 7 to 12 cycles, which used a sample-barcoded 5' primer along with a J-beta primer mix. Each CDR3 protein gets one entry after TCRdb re-called the 5' RACE reads with MiXCR. The table lists about 830,000 distinct CDR3 sequences, more than 45% of them singletons, with 20% to 25% in the top ten. This record belongs to a study of blood T cells in healthy people across ages. This CDR3 is built from 18 residues. Trimming took 1 base from V and 4 from J, leaving 20 bases between them. CDR1 is LGHNA and CDR2 is YNFKEQ in the germline V gene.

The sequenced material came from blood. The chain is built from TRBV4-2 and TRBJ1-5; the D gene is possibly TRBD1 (6 bases). The sequence was obtained from a man aged 30-40 years in good health. The CDR3 DNA reads as TGTGCCAGCAGCCAAGTCTTCGGGGGGCAGGGGAGGAATCAGCCCCAGCATTTT. The encoded protein is CASSQVFGGQGRNQPQHF.